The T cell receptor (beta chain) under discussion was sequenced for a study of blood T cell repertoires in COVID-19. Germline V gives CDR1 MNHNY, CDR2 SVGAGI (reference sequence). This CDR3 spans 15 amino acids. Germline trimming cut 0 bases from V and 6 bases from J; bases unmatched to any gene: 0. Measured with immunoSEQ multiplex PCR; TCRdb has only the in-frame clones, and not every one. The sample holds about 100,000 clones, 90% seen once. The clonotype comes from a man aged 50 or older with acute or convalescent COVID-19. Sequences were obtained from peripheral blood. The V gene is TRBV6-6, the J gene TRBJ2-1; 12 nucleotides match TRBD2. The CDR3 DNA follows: TGTGCCAGCAGTTACTCGACTAGCGGGAGCAATGAGCAGTTCTTC. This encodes CASSYSTSGSNEQFF.